The 3 T cell receptor beta chains presented below share a single source sample, sequenced in a study of CXCR3-negative and CXCR3-positive naive CD8 T cells. 5' RACE that incorporated UMI labels was used to prepare the TRB cDNA libraries. TCRdb reanalyzed the 5' RACE reads and collapses them to one entry per CDR3 protein, without DNA. The sample data list 7,500 to 8,500 distinct CDR3 sequences. The material sequenced was naive CXCR3- CD8+ T cells from blood. Subset: CD45RO-CCR7+CD27+CD95- naive CD8+ T cells lacking CXCR3 (TNR3-). All receptors come from a human donor in good health. Some clones in this sample may be carry-over from other donors' samples.

This clonotype counts as medium-sized (0.01 to 0.1%) by frequency. V usage is TRBV7-9 and J usage is TRBJ1-1; TCRdb's assignment of TRBD1 cannot be checked, as there is no DNA. CDR1 is SEHNR, CDR2 FQNEAQ, per germline (reference sequence). The CDR3 loop spans 13 amino acids. This chain's CDR3 is CASSLARGPEAFF.

This clonotype ranks as medium-sized in terms of frequency. This chain connects TRBV10-3 to TRBJ2-1. From germline, CDR1 is ENHRY and CDR2 SYGVKD. The CDR3 length is 13 residues. The CDR3 region is CAISEKAVNEQFF.

This chain links TRBV29-1 with TRBJ1-2; TCRdb's D call, TRBD1, is unchecked because there is no DNA. The CDR3 sequence is 12 residues long. Per germline, CDR1 SQVTM and CDR2 ANQGSEA. CDR3 in amino acids: CSDGRGSSGYTF.